This T cell receptor beta chain was captured by sequencing in a study of blood T cell repertoires in COVID-19 (dated by TCRdb to about 2020). Broadly, across the study: Collaborator samples came from the United States, Italy and Spain and covered acute and convalescent phases of COVID-19. HLA class I and class II types, where available, came from metadata supplied by the sample provider rather than from assay-based typing. Samples came from the ongoing ImmuneRACE study (first 160 participants) plus 1,254 subjects from 6 global collaborators. The material from the prospective study consisted of cDNA or gDNA derived from T cells, B-cell-depleted T cells, or PBMCs. Subjects who had been exposed to COVID-19, were actively infected with it, or had recovered from it provided the deeply sampled blood TCRbeta repertoires that made up the dataset. A freely available public database, intended as a resource for researchers studying the immune response to SARS-CoV-2, is where the repertoires were released. Nearly every sample came with metadata listing a de-identified subject ID, COVID-19 status, age in years and sex. General conclusions and limits of the study: The amount of clinical and demographic metadata varied by source and participant and was provided uncurated.

The immunoSEQ Assay, a bias-controlled multiplex PCR, was used to amplify TCRbeta CDR3 regions from genomic DNA. Regarding the original processing steps: Nucleated cell counts per sample were estimated from amplification of reference gene primers within the assay. Sequence reads were collapsed and filtered to measure the absolute abundance of every unique TCRbeta CDR3 rearrangement. Productive Simpson clonality was computed per sample as the square root of Simpson's diversity index over productive rearrangements. TCRdb took over this immuneACCESS table, retaining in-frame rearrangements with V and J assigned. Such tables are incomplete; in checked studies, under half of the missing clones stem from an unresolved V gene, and the remainder is unexplained. The DNA was the basis for D and trimming; V, J and clone size are from that table. The sample table lists about 35,000 clones, 88% of them with a count of one. The top ten hold roughly 6.3% of the sample.

The collaborating institutions used their own protocols to collect whole blood in K2EDTA tubes. Collaborator samples were shipped for TCRbeta analysis as frozen whole blood, isolated PBMCs, or DNA extracted from either sample type. As regards this clone: Its antigen is currently not known. There are no base qualities to consult, and no much larger clone falls within one base.

CDR1 and CDR2 (SEHNR, FQNEAQ) derive from the germline V gene (reference sequence). The trim is 4 bases for V and 6 bases for J, with a gap of 13 bases between the germline ends. The cysteine opens and the phenylalanine closes a CDR3 of 14 amino acids. CDR3 DNA is the only sequence kept; it has 42 bases, read in frame from the first base. Sequencing was carried out using peripheral blood. The clonotype was recovered from a human donor in a cohort sampled during active COVID-19. The chain uses TRBV7-9 and TRBJ1-5; possibly the D gene is TRBD1, per 5 matching bases. In nucleotides, the sequence is TGTGCCAGCAGCTCGGGACTGTTGGTTCAGCCCCAGCATTTT. This yields the protein CASSSGLLVQPQHF.